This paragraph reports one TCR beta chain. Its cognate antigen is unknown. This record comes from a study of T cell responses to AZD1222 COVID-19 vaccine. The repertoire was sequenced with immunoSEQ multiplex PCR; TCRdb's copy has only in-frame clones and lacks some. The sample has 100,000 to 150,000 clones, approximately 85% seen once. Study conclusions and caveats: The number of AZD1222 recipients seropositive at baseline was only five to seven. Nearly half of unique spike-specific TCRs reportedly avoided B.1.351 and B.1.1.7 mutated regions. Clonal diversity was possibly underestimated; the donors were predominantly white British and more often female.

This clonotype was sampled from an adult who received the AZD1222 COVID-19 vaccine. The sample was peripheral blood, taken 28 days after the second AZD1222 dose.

The CDR3: CASSQSGSSNQPQHF. The CDR3 DNA is TGTGCCAGCTCACAGTCAGGATCCAGCAATCAGCCCCAGCATTTT. This chain joins TRBV18 and TRBJ1-5; D is unclear. Per the germline V gene, CDR1 is KGHSH and CDR2 is LQKENI. Deletions cut 4 bases from V and 1 base from J, with 11 bases between. CDR3 length equals 15 residues. The entire variable domain, with the rest obtained from reference TRBV18 and TRBJ1-5, is as follows: NAGVMQNPRHLVRRRGQEARLRCSPMKGHSHVYWYRQLPEEGLKFMVYLQKENIIDESGMPKERFSAEFPKEGPSILRIQQVVRGDSAAYFCASSQSGSSNQPQHFGDGTRLSIL.